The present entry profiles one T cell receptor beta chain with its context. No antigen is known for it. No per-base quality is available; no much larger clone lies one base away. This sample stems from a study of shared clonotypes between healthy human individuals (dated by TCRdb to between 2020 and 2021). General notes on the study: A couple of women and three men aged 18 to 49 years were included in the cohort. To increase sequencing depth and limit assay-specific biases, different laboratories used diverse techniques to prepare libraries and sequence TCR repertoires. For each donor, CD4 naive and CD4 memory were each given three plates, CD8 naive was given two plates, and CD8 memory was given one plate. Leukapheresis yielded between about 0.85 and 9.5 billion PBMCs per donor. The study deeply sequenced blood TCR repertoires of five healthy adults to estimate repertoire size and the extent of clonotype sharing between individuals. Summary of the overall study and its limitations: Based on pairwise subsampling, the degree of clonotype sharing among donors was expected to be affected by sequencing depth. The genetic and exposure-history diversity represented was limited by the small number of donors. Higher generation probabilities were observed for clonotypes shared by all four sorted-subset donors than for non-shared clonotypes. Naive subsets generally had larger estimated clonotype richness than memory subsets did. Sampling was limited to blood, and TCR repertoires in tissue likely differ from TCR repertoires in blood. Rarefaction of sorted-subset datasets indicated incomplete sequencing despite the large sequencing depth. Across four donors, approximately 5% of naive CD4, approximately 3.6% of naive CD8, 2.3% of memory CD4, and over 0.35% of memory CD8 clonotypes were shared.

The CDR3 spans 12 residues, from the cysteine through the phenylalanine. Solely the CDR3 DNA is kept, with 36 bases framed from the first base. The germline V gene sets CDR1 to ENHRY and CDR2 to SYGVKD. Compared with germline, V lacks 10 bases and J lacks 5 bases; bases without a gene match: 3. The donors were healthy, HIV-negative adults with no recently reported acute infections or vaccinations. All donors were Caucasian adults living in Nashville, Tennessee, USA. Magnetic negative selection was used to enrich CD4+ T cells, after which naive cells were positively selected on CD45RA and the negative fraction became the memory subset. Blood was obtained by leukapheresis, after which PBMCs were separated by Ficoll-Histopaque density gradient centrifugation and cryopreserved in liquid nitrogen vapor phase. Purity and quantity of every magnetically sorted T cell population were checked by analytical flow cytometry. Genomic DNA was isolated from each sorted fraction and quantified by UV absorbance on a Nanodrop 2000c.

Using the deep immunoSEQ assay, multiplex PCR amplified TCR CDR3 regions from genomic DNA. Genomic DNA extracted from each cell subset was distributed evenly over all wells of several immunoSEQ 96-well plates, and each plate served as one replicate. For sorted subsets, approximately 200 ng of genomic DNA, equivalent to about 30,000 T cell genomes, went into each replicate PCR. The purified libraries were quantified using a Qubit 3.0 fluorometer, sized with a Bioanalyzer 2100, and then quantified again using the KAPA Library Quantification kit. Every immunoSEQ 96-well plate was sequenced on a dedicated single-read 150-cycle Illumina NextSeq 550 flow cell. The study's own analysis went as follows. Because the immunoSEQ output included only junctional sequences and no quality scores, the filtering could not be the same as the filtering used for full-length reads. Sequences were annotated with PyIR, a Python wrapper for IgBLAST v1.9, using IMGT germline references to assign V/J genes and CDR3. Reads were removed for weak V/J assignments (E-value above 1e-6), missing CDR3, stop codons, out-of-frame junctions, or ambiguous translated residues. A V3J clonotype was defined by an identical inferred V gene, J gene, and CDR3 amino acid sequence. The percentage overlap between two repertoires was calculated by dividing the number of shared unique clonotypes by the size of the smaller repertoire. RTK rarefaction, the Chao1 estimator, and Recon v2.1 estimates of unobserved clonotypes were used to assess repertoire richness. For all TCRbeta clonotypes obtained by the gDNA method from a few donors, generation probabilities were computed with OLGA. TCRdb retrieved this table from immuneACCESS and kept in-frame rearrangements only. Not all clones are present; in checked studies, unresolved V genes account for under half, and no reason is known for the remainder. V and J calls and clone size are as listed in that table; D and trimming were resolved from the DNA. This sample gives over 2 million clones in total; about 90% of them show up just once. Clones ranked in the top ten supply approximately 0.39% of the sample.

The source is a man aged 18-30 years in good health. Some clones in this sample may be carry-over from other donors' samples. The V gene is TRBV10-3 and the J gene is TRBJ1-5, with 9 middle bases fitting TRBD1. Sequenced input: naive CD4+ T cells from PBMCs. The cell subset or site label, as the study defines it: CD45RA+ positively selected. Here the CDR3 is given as CASRQGDQPQHF. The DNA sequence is TGTGCCAGTAGACAGGGGGATCAGCCCCAGCATTTT.